This T cell receptor beta chain was identified in a study of T cell repertoires in cytomegalovirus infection. Whole-study results and caveats: Within the response measured ex vivo, HLA-C-restricted CMV-specific TCR beta clonotypes were dominant. Carriers of CMV and the relevant HLA type were discriminated by public TCR beta frequency.

In regard to this clonotype: Its cognate antigen is unknown. A junction boundary mismatches the germline segment, possibly from a read error.

The CDR3 runs to 17 residues. Germline V gene lookup returns CDR1 MGHRA and CDR2 YSYEKL. TCRdb re-analysed the reads in MiXCR, keeping a single row per CDR3 protein. This table has about 450,000 distinct CDR3 sequences, approximately 33% appearing once. V gene TRBV4-1 combines with J gene TRBJ2-3; 13 bases align to TRBD2. This TCR derives from a human donor in good health (CMV status not recorded). Some clones in this sample may be carry-over from other donors' samples. The sequencing sample was made of PBMCs. CDR3 residues: CASSHELAGGPSDTQYF. The CDR3 DNA reads as TGTGCCAGCAGCCACGAACTAGCGGGGGGGCCATCAGATACGCAGTATTTT.